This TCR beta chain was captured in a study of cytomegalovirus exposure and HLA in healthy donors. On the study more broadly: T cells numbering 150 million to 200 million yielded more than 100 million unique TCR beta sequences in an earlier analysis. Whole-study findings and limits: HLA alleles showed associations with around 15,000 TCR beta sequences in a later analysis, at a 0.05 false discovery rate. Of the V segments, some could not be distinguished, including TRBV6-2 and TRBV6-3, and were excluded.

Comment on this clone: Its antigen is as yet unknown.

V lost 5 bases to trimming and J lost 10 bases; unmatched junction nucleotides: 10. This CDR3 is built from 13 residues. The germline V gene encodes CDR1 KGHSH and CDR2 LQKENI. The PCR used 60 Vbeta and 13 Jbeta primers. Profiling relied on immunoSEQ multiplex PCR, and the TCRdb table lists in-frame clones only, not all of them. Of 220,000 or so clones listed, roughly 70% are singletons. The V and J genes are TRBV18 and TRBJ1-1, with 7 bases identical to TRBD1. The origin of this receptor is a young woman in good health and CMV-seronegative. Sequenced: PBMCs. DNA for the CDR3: TGTGCCAGCTCATCGACAGGGCCCGATGGAGCTTTCTTT. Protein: CASSSTGPDGAFF.